This note documents a single T cell receptor (beta chain) sequence. CDR3 size: 13 residues. The germline V gene encodes CDR1 MNHNS and CDR2 SASEGT. V lost 3 bases and J lost 2, with 6 bases in between. The data were taken from a study of blood T cell repertoires in COVID-19. Study-wide context: Material from acute and convalescent COVID-19 was sourced from the United States, Italy and Spain. PBMCs, B-cell-depleted T cells, or T cells were the source of the cDNA or gDNA that made up the material.

In the original processing: Nucleated cell number was recorded as an estimate derived from reference gene primer amplification. Data came from immunoSEQ multiplex PCR; TCRdb stores just in-frame clones and leaves some out. V and J calls plus clone size are reproduced from that table; the DNA served to infer D and trimming. The sample consists of 70,000 or so clones, roughly 87% of them appearing once. The sequence was collected from a woman in her late teens or twenties with acute or convalescent COVID-19. The chain has TRBV6-1 and TRBJ2-3, with D uncertain. Sequencing input: peripheral blood. The CDR3 spells CASSDTYTDTQYF. In DNA form, the CDR3 reads TGTGCCAGCAGTGACACATACACAGATACGCAGTATTTT.